Listed here are 29 T cell receptor beta chains from one sample, sequenced in a study of shared clonotypes between healthy human individuals (dated by TCRdb to about 2020). Receptor libraries were prepared by the immunoSEQ multiplex PCR assay. In TCRdb, the immuneACCESS table is reduced to in-frame sequences with V and J assigned. These tables do not hold every clone; where another copy was compared, an unresolved V gene accounts for under half, and the others remain unexplained. The sample table contains some 2,000,000 clones; only one count was recorded for 95% of them. The ten biggest clones cover approximately 0.13% of the sample. The specimen sequenced was naive CD4+ T cells sorted from blood. This specimen's cell subset or site label, per the study, means: CD45RA+ positively selected. The source of these receptors is a man aged 18 to 29 in good health.

The genes are TRBV5-1 and TRBJ2-1; 11 positions agree with TRBD2. CDR3 size: 15 residues. Germline V gives CDR1 SGHRS, CDR2 YFSETQ. J lost 9 bases, V lost 4 bases, and 9 bases had no gene match. For the CDR3, the DNA is TGCGCCAGCAGCGACAGACTAGCGGGAAGCGGTGAGCAGTTCTTC. Translation gives CASSDRLAGSGEQFF.

The V call is TRBV27, the J call TRBJ2-5, with TRBD1 identical over 9 bases. With V trimmed by 6 bases and J by 5 bases, 10 bases remained unmatched. The CDR3 extends over 15 amino acids. Germline CDR1 and CDR2: MNHEY and SMNVEV (reference sequence). Here the CDR3 reads CASSKGGQGIETQYF. CDR3 sequence (DNA): TGTGCCAGCAGCAAAGGGGGACAGGGCATTGAGACCCAGTACTTC.

The chain carries TRBV30 and TRBJ1-2; D is unresolved. The length of the CDR3 is 13 residues. V shed 1 base and J shed 6 bases, with 12 bases lying between them. CDR1 GTSNPN and CDR2 SVGIG come from the germline V gene (reference sequence). CDR3 sequence reads: CAWSASLAHGYTF. The CDR3 DNA is TGTGCCTGGAGTGCTTCCTTAGCGCATGGCTACACCTTC.

This sequence joins TRBV11-2 and TRBJ2-3; 14 nucleotides agree with TRBD2. Germline V gene data show CDR1 as SGHAT and CDR2 as FQNNGV. Unmatched junction bases numbered 4, after V lost 5 bases and J lost 0 bases. The CDR3 contains 17 residues. CDR3 amino acids: CASSRLAGGRSTDTQYF. CDR3 sequence (DNA): TGTGCCAGCAGCCGACTAGCGGGGGGGCGGAGCACAGATACGCAGTATTTT.

This clone has a single count. The V and J genes are TRBV15 and TRBJ1-2; tentative D call: TRBD1 (6 bases). There are 14 residues in the CDR3. Trimming pared 1 base from V and 3 bases from J, leaving 9 bases between. The germline V gene has CDR1 LNHNV and CDR2 YYDKDF (reference sequence). The CDR3 region has the DNA TGTGCCACCAGCAGAGGGCCAGGGGACTATGGCTACACCTTC. It codes for CATSRGPGDYGYTF.

Turning to this clone: The germline gene is not matched at one end of the junction; a read error may be the cause. The chain joins TRBV7-7 to TRBJ2-5; 8 bases align to TRBD1. Germline values: CDR1 SSHAT, CDR2 FNYEAQ (reference sequence). The CDR3 has 14 amino acids. DNA for the CDR3: TGTGCTAGCAGCCAACAGGGGGTCCAAGAGACCCAGTACTTC. Residues: CASSQQGVQETQYF.

As regards this clone: The identical CDR3 is also encoded by other nucleotide sequences in the sample. The chain couples TRBV5-1 to TRBJ2-2; 10 nucleotides line up with TRBD1. Germline V CDR1 and CDR2: SGHRS, YFSETQ. The CDR3 length is 15 residues. Trimming removed 4 bases from V and 4 bases from J; junction bases left unmatched: 4. Written as DNA, the CDR3 is TGCGCCAGCAGCCTACGGACAGGGGGCACCGGGGAGCTGTTTTTT. Its translation: CASSLRTGGTGELFF.

A remark on this clone: At the DNA level, this CDR3 is encoded by other sequences in the same sample as well. This chain connects TRBV2 to TRBJ1-5; D possibly corresponds to TRBD1 (6 bases). CDR3 size: 14 residues. CDR1 is SNHLY, CDR2 FYNNEI, per germline. The germline V and J ends were trimmed by 5 bases and 3 bases, with 11 bases remaining between them. CDR3 coding DNA: TGTGCCAGCAGTCCCGACAGGACCAATCAGCCCCAGCATTTT. It yields the protein CASSPDRTNQPQHF.

The V gene is TRBV27, the J gene TRBJ2-1, with 8 nucleotides matching TRBD2. V shed 6 bases, J shed 8 bases, and the junction held 9 bases outside the gene matches. CDR1 is MNHEY and CDR2 is SMNVEV in the germline V gene (reference sequence). The CDR3 extends over 14 amino acids. In nucleotides, the CDR3 is TGTGCCAGCAGCCCGGGACTAGATCGACATGAGCAGTTCTTC. Amino acid sequence: CASSPGLDRHEQFF.

The rearrangement joins TRBV10-2 to TRBJ2-7, with TRBD1 as a possible D gene (7 bases). V was cut by 3 bases and J by 5 bases, with 17 bases left in between. The germline V gene has CDR1 WSHSY and CDR2 SAAADI. CDR3 length: 15 residues. The CDR3 DNA reads as TGCGCCAGCAGTGAAGCCCAGGGGGAGGTGAACGAGCAGTACTTC. Its protein is CASSEAQGEVNEQYF.

Comment on this clone: At the DNA level, this CDR3 is encoded by other sequences in the same sample as well. The V gene is TRBV30, the J gene TRBJ1-1; tentative D call: TRBD1 (5 bases). CDR1 and CDR2 from the germline V gene are GTSNPN and SVGIG (reference sequence). Trimming took off 3 bases at V and 3 bases at J, with 11 bases between the two ends. The CDR3 sequence is 13 residues long. The CDR3 nucleotides are TGTGCCTGGAGCCTTGGGGGGGACACTGAAGCTTTCTTT. As protein: CAWSLGGDTEAFF.

J is TRBJ1-2 and V is TRBV7-3; 7 nucleotides match TRBD1. The germline CDR1 and CDR2 sequences are SGHTA and FQGTGA. V shed 5 bases, J shed 4 bases, and the junction held 10 bases outside the gene matches. The CDR3 is 15 residues long. CDR3 in amino acids: CASSPQGEASYGYTF. Here the CDR3 DNA reads TGTGCCAGCAGCCCCCAGGGGGAAGCCTCCTATGGCTACACCTTC.

V and J are TRBV7-2 and TRBJ2-7; TRBD2 agrees at 8 bases. In germline, CDR1 is SGHTA, CDR2 FQGNSA. With V trimmed by 3 bases and J by 7 bases, 11 bases remained unmatched. The CDR3 contains 15 residues. Written as DNA, the CDR3 is TGTGCCAGCAGCTTTTGGGGACTAGGGGTTCGGGAGCAGTACTTC. It specifies CASSFWGLGVREQYF.

This clone was observed once. The chain joins TRBV6-5 to TRBJ1-1, with TRBD1 matching over 7 bases. The CDR3 totals 15 residues. J gave up 0 bases and V 4 bases, and 5 bases lay outside the gene matches. CDR1 and CDR2 from the germline V gene are MNHEY and SVGAGI. This CDR3 reads CASSSPRGMNTEAFF. The CDR3 nucleotides are TGTGCCAGCAGTTCCCCCAGGGGGATGAACACTGAAGCTTTCTTT.

This chain joins TRBV7-3 and TRBJ2-2; 14 bases align to TRBD2. The trim removed 5 bases at V and 2 bases at J, leaving 10 bases unmatched. Per germline, CDR1 SGHTA and CDR2 FQGTGA. CDR3 length equals 19 residues. Here the CDR3 DNA reads TGTGCCAGCAGCCGCGGCCCGGGACTAGCGGGGGTAAACACCGGGGAGCTGTTTTTT. Its translation: CASSRGPGLAGVNTGELFF.

The CDR3 region is CASSYLGDRGLLGYTF. The CDR3 nucleotides are TGTGCCAGCAGTTACCTGGGCGACAGGGGGCTTCTTGGCTACACCTTC. The gene calls are TRBV6-5 and TRBJ1-2; 10 bases match TRBD1. The V gene end was trimmed by 2 bases and the J gene end by 7 bases; junction bases not matched to a gene: 10. The length of the CDR3 is 16 residues. Germline values: CDR1 MNHEY, CDR2 SVGAGI.

As DNA, the CDR3 is TGTGCCAGCACATGGGACTGGTCGACCGGGGAGCTGTTTTTT. This codes for CASTWDWSTGELFF. The chain joins TRBV6-1 to TRBJ2-2; possibly TRBD2 for D (6 bases). From germline, CDR1 is MNHNS and CDR2 SASEGT. The V end lost 7 bases, the J end lost 5 bases, and 14 bases lay between the germline ends. CDR3 length: 14 amino acids.

This clone was recorded once. This rearrangement joins TRBV7-2 to TRBJ2-1; TRBD2 agrees at 9 bases. The CDR3 runs to 15 residues. Trimming cost V 5 bases and J 4 bases; bases outside gene matches: 6. Germline V gene data show CDR1 as SGHTA and CDR2 as FQGNSA. This CDR3 reads CASSPRLAEYNEQFF. Here the CDR3 DNA reads TGTGCCAGCAGCCCAAGACTAGCGGAGTACAATGAGCAGTTCTTC. Filled out from reference TRBV7-2 and TRBJ2-1, the complete variable domain reads GAGVSQSPSNKVTEKGKDVELRCDPISGHTALYWYRQSLGQGLEFLIYFQGNSAPDKSGLPSDRFSAERTGGSVSTLTIQRTQQEDSAVYLCASSPRLAEYNEQFFGPGTRLTVL.

This chain uses TRBV14 with TRBJ2-5, with 7 positions matching TRBD1. This CDR3 has 15 residues. Germline CDR1 is SGHDN and CDR2 is FVKESK. Unmatched junction bases numbered 8, after V lost 4 bases and J lost 3 bases. The CDR3 DNA follows: TGTGCCAGCAGCCTTCTGGGACAGATGGAAGAGACCCAGTACTTC. Its protein product is CASSLLGQMEETQYF.

V and J are TRBV30 and TRBJ2-1; D is undetermined. CDR1 GTSNPN and CDR2 SVGIG come from the germline V gene (reference sequence). V dropped 0 bases and J dropped 2 bases, with 14 bases sitting between them. This CDR3 has 16 amino acids. CDR3 nucleotide sequence: TGTGCCTGGAGTGTAGGAGCCTTTTCCACCTACAATGAGCAGTTCTTC. Translation: CAWSVGAFSTYNEQFF.

This chain uses TRBV9 with TRBJ1-4; a weak D match, TRBD1 (5 bases). CDR1 and CDR2 from the germline V gene are SGDLS and YYNGEE. CDR3 length: 15 residues. V lost 0 bases to trimming and J lost 3 bases, with 9 bases between them. CDR3 bases: TGTGCCAGCAGCGTAGCAGGGTATCCTAATGAAAAACTGTTTTTT. This sequence encodes CASSVAGYPNEKLFF.

The rearrangement joins TRBV10-1 to TRBJ2-2; 8 bases fit TRBD2. The CDR3 is 15 residues long. V lost 3 bases and J lost 7; bases outside the gene matches: 7. The germline V gene encodes CDR1 WNHNN and CDR2 SYGVQD (reference sequence). The CDR3 nucleotides are TGCGCCAGCAGTGACGAGAGCGGGGGTATCGGGGAGCTGTTTTTT. Translating it yields CASSDESGGIGELFF.

This clone was seen only once. This chain uses TRBV9 with TRBJ2-5; D unresolved. The V end lost 0 bases, the J end lost 5 bases, and 11 bases lay between the germline ends. There are 14 residues in the CDR3. Germline loops: CDR1 SGDLS, CDR2 YYNGEE. The CDR3 coding sequence is TGTGCCAGCAGCGTAGCACAGTTCTCGGAGACCCAGTACTTC. Its translation: CASSVAQFSETQYF. Drawing the rest from reference TRBV9 and TRBJ2-5, the complete variable domain is DSGVTQTPKHLITATGQRVTLRCSPRSGDLSVYWYQQSLDQGLQFLIQYYNGEERAKGNILERFSAQQFPDLHSELNLSSLELGDSALYFCASSVAQFSETQYFGPGTRLLVL.

This chain links TRBV19 with TRBJ1-2; D is ambiguous. With 4 bases removed from V and 8 bases from J, the gap between germline ends came to 8 bases. This CDR3 spans 11 amino acids. CDR1 and CDR2 from the germline V gene are LNHDA and SQIVND (reference sequence). As DNA, the CDR3 is TGTGCCAGTAGTAAGGGTGACGGCTACACCTTC. It specifies CASSKGDGYTF.

The chain employs TRBV6-1 and TRBJ1-1; weak D call: TRBD1 (5 bases). CDR3 length equals 14 residues. From germline, CDR1 is MNHNS and CDR2 SASEGT. The ends were cut back, 7 bases at V and 4 bases at J, with 16 bases in the middle. The CDR3 loop is CASTPSVGRTEAFF. CDR3 DNA: TGTGCCAGCACTCCCTCGGTGGGGCGCACTGAAGCTTTCTTT.

At least ten counts were recorded for this clone. The sample holds other DNA sequences that translate to the same CDR3. CDR3 DNA sequence: TGTGCCAGCAGACAGGGGGCTAACTATGGCTACACCTTC. The encoded protein is CASRQGANYGYTF. The chain employs TRBV6-5 and TRBJ1-2; 8 nucleotides match TRBD1. This CDR3 spans 13 amino acids. The V and J ends lost 6 bases and 0 bases, in that order; junction bases with no gene match: 0. Germline assignment: CDR1 MNHEY and CDR2 SVGAGI.

About this clone: Other DNA variants within this sample encode the same CDR3. The chain is built from TRBV5-1 and TRBJ2-7; the match to TRBD1 covers 7 bases. V dropped 0 bases and J dropped 3; count of bases not matched to a gene: 6. Germline-derived CDR1 and CDR2 are SGHRS and YFSETQ. This CDR3 is 15 amino acids long. The CDR3 coding sequence is TGCGCCAGCAGCTTGGGACAGGGTATAAGCTACGAGCAGTACTTC. Its protein product is CASSLGQGISYEQYF.

This clone was counted between two and nine times. The chain recombines TRBV19 with TRBJ1-2, with D maybe TRBD1 (6 bases). V was cut by 5 bases and J by 3 bases, with 13 bases left in between. This CDR3 has 14 residues. The germline V gene encodes CDR1 LNHDA and CDR2 SQIVND (reference sequence). CDR3: CASSGQGSYYGYTF. CDR3 nucleotide sequence: TGTGCCAGTAGTGGCCAGGGGAGCTACTATGGCTACACCTTC.

This clone was seen only once. The same CDR3 can be traced to other DNA sequences in this sample. This rearrangement joins TRBV7-2 to TRBJ1-5; TRBD1 is a possible D gene (5 bases). V was trimmed by 3 bases and J by 4 bases, leaving 10 bases between them. Germline CDR1 and CDR2: SGHTA and FQGNSA. This CDR3 region has 14 residues. Here the CDR3 DNA reads TGTGCCAGCAGCTTTACAGGTGGTAATCAGCCCCAGCATTTT. Residues: CASSFTGGNQPQHF.